Given below is one T cell receptor (beta chain) in context. This CDR3 is built from 15 residues. Trimming at V came to 6 bases and at J to 2 bases, leaving 5 bases not matched to a gene. Per germline, CDR1 MNHEY and CDR2 SVGAGI. The repertoire was sequenced with immunoSEQ multiplex PCR; TCRdb's copy has only in-frame clones and lacks some. The data contain about 63,000 clones, 95% of them seen just once; the ten biggest clones take up approximately 6.8%. The sample comes from a study of cytomegalovirus exposure and HLA in healthy donors. The TCR originated in a woman younger than 30 in good health and CMV-seropositive. The J gene is TRBJ2-7, the V gene TRBV6-5, with 12 bases aligning to TRBD2. The source material was PBMCs. The chain's CDR3 is CASRMRLAGAYEQYF. CDR3 in DNA: TGTGCCAGCAGGATGAGACTAGCGGGAGCCTACGAGCAGTACTTC.